This passage covers 2 T cell receptor beta chains from one sample sequenced in a study of human T cells and chemical hapten exposure. This sample's time point: patch test 2, 6 weeks after DPC sensitization. As to treatment: therapeutic diphenylcyclopropenone sensitization with weekly scalp DPC. TCRdb fed the RACE reads into MiXCR, producing one record per CDR3 protein. The data hold about 40,000 distinct CDR3 sequences, with less than 4% observed a single time. Sequencing used whole blood, obtained in connection with sensitization to the hapten diphenylcyclopropenone (DPC). These receptor sequences come from a middle-aged man with alopecia areata. Some clones in this sample may be carry-over from other donors' samples.

This clonotype showed up many times. Compared with germline, one end of the junction differs, possibly owing to a read error. V gene TRBV18 combines with J gene TRBJ2-7, with D maybe TRBD2 (6 bases). This CDR3 has 13 amino acids. CDR1 is KGHSH, CDR2 LQKENI, per germline. CDR3: CASSPPDRSSEFF. The CDR3, as DNA: TGTGCCAGCTCACCACCGGATCGGTCTAGCGAATTCTTC.

This clonotype was counted at least ten times. This chain links TRBV29-1 with TRBJ2-1; the D gene is possibly TRBD2 (6 bases). Germline CDR1 and CDR2: SQVTM and ANQGSEA. The CDR3 length is 13 residues. Deletions cut 4 bases from V and 5 bases from J, with 12 bases between. CDR3 protein: CSVAGTLHNEQFF. CDR3 in DNA: TGCAGCGTTGCCGGGACTCTACACAATGAGCAGTTCTTC.